A selection of T cell receptor beta chains follows, all from one sample in a study of blood T cell repertoires in COVID-19. Sequenced by immunoSEQ multiplex PCR; TCRdb stores in-frame clones only, minus some. In the table there are approximately 470,000 clones, 80% to 90% of which are singletons. Sequenced: peripheral blood. These receptor sequences come from a human donor in a cohort sampled during active COVID-19. The conserved cysteine and the conserved F or W are not part of the CDR3 here. The order of the fields is clone size, V gene, CDR3 protein. Not every row has a clone size; where given, it reads once, few, many or a size class.

. TRBV5-3 ARSYAQGKRRINYGYT
. TRBV24-1 ATSVSVMNGQETQY
. TRBV5-1 ASSPGQGAIYEQY
. TRBV9 ASSVEGVPNNEQF
. TRBV3-1/TRBV3-2 ASSLRTVDEEAF
once TRBV28 ASRAGHSYEQY
. TRBV10-1 ASSPTSGRAFEQF
. TRBV28 ASSLIGLAESYEQY
. TRBV27 ASSLSKQEGGYT
. TRBV7-2 ASSPRWGLGYNEQF
. TRBV9 ASSPRTSGMYEQY
. TRBV9 ASSMWSGQGPSGANVLT
. TRBV11-2 ASSLGAGGSGYGYT
. TRBV3-1/TRBV3-2 ASSPSGRAGGSDTQY
. TRBV5-1 ASSLTRDTQY
few TRBV19 ASRSMGALLGGYT
. TRBV30 AWERTASTGELF
. TRBV7-3 ASSLRLTANTGELF
. TRBV5-1 ASSIGQGAGNIQY
. TRBV6-6 ASSRTSGSRDTQY
. TRBV18 ASWRDPSSYNEQF
. TRBV4-3 ASSQERGSRGRMDGYT
. TRBV7-3 ASSLTGGWNTGELF
few TRBV4-2 ASSQDLAGQGEQY
once TRBV2 ASMRDGATRGTIY
. TRBV19 ASSLFGQGRDYEQY
. TRBV5-4 ASSLGAQRSGNTIY
few TRBV9 ASSPFPGQRDGYT
few TRBV27 ASRPAAGDYGYT
. TRBV4-2 ASRLTGDTEAF
. TRBV5-1 ASSLVPGQDAGNTIY
. TRBV25-1 ASSESDRKNEKLF
. TRBV21-1 ASSDRDRVNQPQH
once TRBV20-1 SGSTADTQY
. TRBV5-4 ASSTWTGDYGYT
. TRBV10-1 ASSDGSFGVNEQF
. TRBV2 ASVGTGDQPQH
. TRBV6-6 ASSYSGGTEAF
. TRBV5-8 ASSLSGTEWEKLF
. TRBV5-8 ASGPGTIHEQY
once TRBV7-8 ASSFSGNTEAF
. TRBV5-3 ARTSKQGSGNTIY
. TRBV5-1 ASSLGQGGSYEQY
. TRBV5-1 ASSLASTAYEQY